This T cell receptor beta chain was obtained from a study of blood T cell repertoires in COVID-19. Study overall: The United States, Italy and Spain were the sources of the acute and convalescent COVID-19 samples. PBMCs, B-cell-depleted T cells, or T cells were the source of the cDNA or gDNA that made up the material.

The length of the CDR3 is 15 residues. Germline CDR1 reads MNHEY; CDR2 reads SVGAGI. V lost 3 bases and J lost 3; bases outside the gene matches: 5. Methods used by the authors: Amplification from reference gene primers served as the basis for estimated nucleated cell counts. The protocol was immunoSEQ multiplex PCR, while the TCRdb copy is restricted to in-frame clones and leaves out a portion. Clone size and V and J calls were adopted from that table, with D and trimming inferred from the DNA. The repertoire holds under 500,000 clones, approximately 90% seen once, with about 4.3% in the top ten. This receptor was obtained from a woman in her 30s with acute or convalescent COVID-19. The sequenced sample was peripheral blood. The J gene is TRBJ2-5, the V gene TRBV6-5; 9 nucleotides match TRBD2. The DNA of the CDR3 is TGTGCCAGCAGTTATATGACTAGCGGAAAAGAGACCCAGTACTTC. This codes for CASSYMTSGKETQYF.